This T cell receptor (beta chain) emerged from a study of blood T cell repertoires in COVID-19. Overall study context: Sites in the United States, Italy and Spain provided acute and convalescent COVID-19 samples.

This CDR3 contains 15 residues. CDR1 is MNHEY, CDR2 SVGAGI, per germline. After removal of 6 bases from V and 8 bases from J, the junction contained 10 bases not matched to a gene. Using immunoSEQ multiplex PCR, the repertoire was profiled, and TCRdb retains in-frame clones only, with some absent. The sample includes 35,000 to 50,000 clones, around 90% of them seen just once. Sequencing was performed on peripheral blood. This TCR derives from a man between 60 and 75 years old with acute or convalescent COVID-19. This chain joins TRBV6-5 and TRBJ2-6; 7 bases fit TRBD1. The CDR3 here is CASRTDRVSTNVLTF. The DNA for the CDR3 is TGTGCCAGCAGGACCGACAGGGTGTCTACCAACGTCCTGACTTTC.